The present TCR beta chain was sequenced within a study of identical twins. A universal primer site was created by template switching, with the cDNA bearing unique molecular identifiers. TCRdb processed the 5' RACE reads anew with MiXCR; each CDR3 protein has one entry. The repertoire has about 340,000 distinct CDR3 sequences, 9% to 15% of them found once; the top ten carry just over 7%. In germline, CDR1 is KGHDR, CDR2 SFDVKD. CDR3 length: 16 residues. V was cut by 3 bases and J by 0 bases, with 10 bases left in between. This same sample was also part of a study on yellow fever vaccine responses in identical twins.

The rearrangement links TRBV24-1 to TRBJ2-2, with D perhaps assigned TRBD1 or TRBD2 (6 bases each). The source of this sequence is a woman under 30 in good health. Sequences were obtained from CD8+ T cells sorted from blood. CDR3 sequence reads: CATSDMGGANTGELFF. For the CDR3, the DNA is TGTGCCACCAGTGATATGGGGGGCGCGAACACCGGGGAGCTGTTTTTT.